These 13 T cell receptor beta chains were all obtained from the same sample, sequenced in a study of T-cell memory formation after mild COVID-19. TCRdb re-called the 5' RACE reads through MiXCR, storing one row per CDR3 protein. This table has 300,000 to 400,000 distinct CDR3 sequences, 25% to 30% appearing once. Material for sequencing was PBMCs or a T cell subset sorted from them (not recorded which). These receptors were obtained from an adult woman who had mild COVID-19 (a few samples of this study predate the infection). Cell type and time point are not known.

This chain joins TRBV24-1 and TRBJ2-3, with 7 bases matching TRBD1. The CDR3 is made up of 14 amino acids. Germline CDR1 reads KGHDR; CDR2 reads SFDVKD. Unmatched junction bases numbered 3, after V lost 7 bases and J lost 0 bases. The CDR3 nucleotides read TGTGCCACCAGGGGACAGTTTAGCACAGATACGCAGTATTTT. Translation gives CATRGQFSTDTQYF.

The chain joins TRBV9 to TRBJ1-1, with D unresolved. Trimming shortened V by 2 bases and J by 4 bases, and 12 bases separated the two germline ends. CDR3 length: 14 residues. CDR1 is SGDLS and CDR2 is YYNGEE in the germline V gene. The CDR3 sequence is CASSVMDGPTEAFF. CDR3 nucleotides: TGTGCCAGCAGCGTGATGGACGGTCCCACTGAAGCTTTCTTT.

This clonotype was recorded a few times. The V call is TRBV24-1, the J call TRBJ2-2, with D possibly TRBD1 on 6 matching bases. Trimming removed 2 bases at V and 1 base at J, with 16 bases between. Germline CDR1 and CDR2: KGHDR and SFDVKD. The CDR3 consists of 18 residues. The CDR3 region is CATSDSLWTAKNTGELFF. The CDR3 coding sequence is TGTGCCACCAGTGATTCCTTGTGGACAGCCAAGAACACCGGGGAGCTGTTTTTT.

The chain combines TRBV24-1 with TRBJ2-1; 9 bases fit TRBD2. Looked up from germline, CDR1 is KGHDR and CDR2 is SFDVKD. After removal of 3 bases from V and 5 bases from J, the junction contained 7 bases not matched to a gene. There are 16 residues in the CDR3. CDR3 coding DNA: TGTGCCACCAGTGATCCCGGGACTAGCAGTAACAATGAGCAGTTCTTC. As protein: CATSDPGTSSNNEQFF.

The chain uses TRBV20-1 and TRBJ1-5; 7 positions agree with TRBD1. Trimming took 6 bases from V and 1 from J; bases not matched to a gene: 9. The V gene's germline CDR1 is DFQATT and CDR2 SNEGSKA (reference sequence). This CDR3 region has 15 residues. The CDR3 protein is CSALQGGASNQPQHF. The DNA of the CDR3 is TGCAGTGCCCTTCAGGGGGGGGCGAGCAATCAGCCCCAGCATTTT.

This clonotype was observed a handful of times. CDR3 protein: CASSIGPTAEAFF. The CDR3 DNA is TGTGCCAGTAGTATAGGACCCACCGCTGAAGCTTTCTTT. The chain joins TRBV19 to TRBJ1-1, with D hard to call. Trimming shortened V by 1 base and J by 6 bases, and 9 bases separated the two germline ends. The germline V gene has CDR1 LNHDA and CDR2 SQIVND (reference sequence). CDR3 size: 13 residues. The full variable domain, completed using reference TRBV19 and TRBJ1-1, is DGGITQSPKYLFRKEGQNVTLSCEQNLNHDAMYWYRQDPGQGLRLIYYSQIVNDFQKGDIAEGYSVSREKKESFPLTVTSAQKNPTAFYLCASSIGPTAEAFFGQGTRLTVV.

This clonotype was found a few times. The rearrangement joins TRBV4-2 to TRBJ2-7; D gene ambiguous. Germline CDR1 reads LGHNA; CDR2 reads YNFKEQ. V lost 2 bases, J lost 4 bases, and 9 bases lay in between. The CDR3 contains 13 residues. The CDR3 loop is CASSQSSRYEQYF. CDR3 coding DNA: TGTGCCAGCAGCCAATCCAGTAGGTACGAGCAGTACTTC.

CDR3 nucleotide sequence: TGCAGTGCTAGACTAGCGGGCACAGATACGCAGTATTTT. The encoded protein is CSARLAGTDTQYF. The chain couples TRBV20-1 to TRBJ2-3; 7 nucleotides line up with TRBD2. Germline V gene lookup returns CDR1 DFQATT and CDR2 SNEGSKA (reference sequence). The junction had 0 bases not matched to a gene; V was cut back by 2 bases and J by 1 base. The CDR3 has 13 residues.

This clonotype was found a few times. The chain recombines TRBV12-3 or TRBV12-4 with TRBJ2-3; the match to TRBD2 covers 10 bases. V shed 5 bases, J shed 1 base, and the junction held 6 bases outside the gene matches. This CDR3 comprises 16 residues. The CDR3: CASSRAGTSGTDTQYF. The CDR3 DNA is TGTGCCAGCAGTCGAGCCGGGACTAGCGGCACAGATACGCAGTATTTT.

The chain joins TRBV3-1 to TRBJ2-2; D is perhaps TRBD1 (6 bases). This CDR3 has 15 residues. V was shortened by 1 base and J by 1 base, with 7 bases between the two germline ends. Per the germline V gene, CDR1 is LGHDT and CDR2 is YNNKEL (reference sequence). CDR3 region: CASSQGRGNTGELFF. In DNA, the CDR3 is TGTGCCAGCAGCCAAGGCAGGGGGAACACCGGGGAGCTGTTTTTT.

This clonotype was recorded a few times. V gene TRBV10-3 combines with J gene TRBJ2-1; 12 bases are a match to TRBD2. V trimming: 6 bases; J trimming: 0 bases; junction bases outside the gene matches: 3. This CDR3 has 16 amino acids. CDR1 ENHRY and CDR2 SYGVKD come from the germline V gene. As DNA, the CDR3 is TGTGCCATCAGCCGACTAGCGGGAGACTCCTACAATGAGCAGTTCTTC. Translation: CAISRLAGDSYNEQFF.

The V call is TRBV4-1, the J call TRBJ1-1; D gene unclear. V was pared by 2 bases and J by 5 bases, with 15 bases between. The CDR3 contains 15 residues. Germline V gene sequence: CDR1 MGHRA, CDR2 YSYEKL. The CDR3 spells CASSQSNREWTEAFF. CDR3 coding DNA: TGCGCCAGCAGCCAAAGTAATCGGGAGTGGACTGAAGCTTTCTTT.

This clonotype was seen ten or more times. V and J are TRBV7-8 and TRBJ2-4, with 7 bases matching TRBD1. The ends lost 4 bases at V and 15 bases at J; junction bases unmatched: 12. Germline V lookup: CDR1 SGHVS, CDR2 FQNEAQ. The CDR3 loop spans 13 amino acids. Here the CDR3 DNA reads TGTGCCAGCAGCTCTGAATTCTCGGACAGGTGGTACTTC. Protein sequence: CASSSEFSDRWYF.